The text below deals with one TCR beta chain. What it binds is unknown. PCR was performed using 60 Vbeta and 13 Jbeta primers. Sequencing used immunoSEQ multiplex PCR; TCRdb keeps in-frame clones, though not all of them. The repertoire shows about 77,000 clones; the top ten hold roughly an eighth. This specimen comes from a study of cytomegalovirus exposure and HLA in healthy donors. Overall study findings and caveats: Upon later analysis, TCR association rates were observed to vary by HLA locus, being highest for DRB1 and lowest for HLA-C.

The CDR3 consists of 15 residues. V shed 6 bases and J 2 bases; nucleotides not matched to a gene: 7. Germline CDR1 reads SEHNR; CDR2 reads FQNEAQ (reference sequence). This sequence originates from a man aged 45-60 years in good health and CMV-seropositive. Material: PBMCs. V is TRBV7-9 and J is TRBJ1-3; 7 bases map to TRBD1. The CDR3 loop reads CASSKTGTAGNTIYF. CDR3 DNA sequence: TGTGCCAGCAGTAAAACCGGGACAGCTGGAAACACCATATATTTT.